One sample yielded the 23 T cell receptor beta chains listed below, sequenced in a study of early T cells in non-severe SARS-CoV-2 infection (dated by TCRdb to the early 2020s). Libraries were made using 5' RACE. Sequencing was carried out with a NextSeq 500. Using fastp at Q25 and MiXCR, TCRdb reprocessed the public reads and kept productive beta chains. Each CDR3 protein appears once, grouped with its most common genes and DNA. For this sample the table gives around 57,000 distinct CDR3 sequences, of which approximately 6.2% were detected only once. The ten biggest clones cover 3% to 4.5% of the sample. The sequenced sample consisted of whole blood. The receptors were sampled from an adult who was a healthcare worker with PCR-confirmed SARS-CoV-2 infection or an uninfected control (not recorded which).

V gene TRBV5-1 combines with J gene TRBJ1-6; D remains ambiguous. Germline CDR1 SGHRS, CDR2 YFSETQ. This CDR3 has 14 amino acids. Trimming pared 0 bases from V and 10 bases from J, leaving 11 bases between. CDR3 amino acids: CASSLAGRQSPLHF. The CDR3 nucleotides read TGCGCCAGCAGCTTGGCGGGCAGGCAATCACCCCTCCACTTT.

Note on this clonotype: This may be a read error: a much more frequent sequence differs by one nucleotide. The conserved final phenylalanine or tryptophan is absent from the CDR3, which likely points to a read error. The J gene is TRBJ2-3, the V gene TRBV6-2 or TRBV6-3; D remains ambiguous. This CDR3 spans 12 amino acids. Germline V gives CDR1 MNHEY, CDR2 SVGEGT. The germline V and J ends were trimmed by 6 bases and 11 bases, with 15 bases remaining between them. CDR3 protein: CASSGGAAEQYY. The CDR3 nucleotides read TGTGCCAGCAGCGGCGGCGCCGCGGAGCAGTATTAT.

This clonotype was picked up a small number of times. This rearrangement joins TRBV9 to TRBJ2-1; D might be TRBD1 (7 bases). Germline CDR1 SGDLS, CDR2 YYNGEE. V gave up 3 bases and J gave up 8 bases, with 15 bases separating them. This CDR3 is 14 amino acids long. The CDR3 DNA sequence: TGTGCCAGCAGCGCGGGGGACAGTCGATATGAGCAGTTCTTC. Its protein is CASSAGDSRYEQFF.

On this clonotype: Since a much larger clone is just one base distant, this may be a read error. This rearrangement joins TRBV20-1 to TRBJ2-4, with 8 bases matching TRBD2. This CDR3 contains 13 residues. Germline-derived CDR1 and CDR2 are DFQATT and SNEGSKA (reference sequence). In DNA form, the CDR3 reads TGCAGCGCGGGGGGATCGATCAAAAACATTCAGTACTTC. Residues: CSAGGSIKNIQYF.

This clonotype was seen at least ten times. J is TRBJ1-2 and V is TRBV4-3, with D unresolved. The CDR3 is made up of 15 amino acids. Per the germline V gene, CDR1 is LGHNA and CDR2 is YSLEER. Deletions cut 1 base from V and 6 bases from J, with 15 bases between. The CDR3 DNA reads as TGCGCCAGCAGCCAAGTTCTGGGGAACCTGGATGGCTACACCTTC. Its protein product is CASSQVLGNLDGYTF.

The chain links TRBV4-3 to TRBJ1-4, with 9 positions matching TRBD1. In germline, CDR1 is LGHNA, CDR2 YSLEER. The CDR3 has 16 residues. Trimming removed 2 bases from V and 6 bases from J; junction bases left unmatched: 7. The CDR3 reads CASSQQGGQGYEKLFF. The CDR3 DNA reads as TGCGCCAGCAGCCAACAAGGAGGACAGGGGTATGAAAAACTGTTTTTT.

The CDR3 DNA reads as TGTGCCAGTAACGCGGGCGCGGGGGGCTCCTACAATGAGCAGTTCTTC. Translation: CASNAGAGGSYNEQFF. The chain employs TRBV19 and TRBJ2-1, with 8 nucleotides matching TRBD2. The length of the CDR3 is 16 residues. V shed 7 bases, J shed 0 bases, and the junction held 8 bases outside the gene matches. Germline V gives CDR1 LNHDA, CDR2 SQIVND (reference sequence).

This rearrangement joins TRBV11-2 to TRBJ1-4; D is undetermined. Trimming removed 8 bases from V and 0 bases from J, with 16 bases in between. The CDR3 is 16 amino acids. CDR1 is SGHAT and CDR2 is FQNNGV in the germline V gene. CDR3 DNA sequence: TGTGCCAGCGGCTCGCCACCGGATGCAACTAATGAAAAACTGTTTTTT. This gives the protein CASGSPPDATNEKLFF. The whole variable domain, remainder taken from reference TRBV11-2 and TRBJ1-4, is EAGVAQSPRYKIIEKRQSVAFWCNPISGHATLYWYQQILGQGPKLLIQFQNNGVVDDSQLPKDRFSAERLKGVDSTLKIQPAKLEDSAVYLCASGSPPDATNEKLFFGSGTQLSVL.

V is TRBV2 and J is TRBJ2-1; possibly TRBD2 for D (5 bases). V lost 7 bases and J 0 bases, leaving 13 bases between the germline ends. The CDR3 has 15 amino acids. In germline, CDR1 is SNHLY, CDR2 FYNNEI. The CDR3 reads CASTEESGSYNEQFF. As DNA, the CDR3 is TGTGCCAGCACGGAGGAATCAGGCTCCTACAATGAGCAGTTCTTC.

The chain joins TRBV27 to TRBJ1-1; TRBD1 might be the D (6 bases). Trimming stripped 2 bases from V and 1 base from J, with 14 bases between. CDR3 length equals 16 residues. The germline V gene encodes CDR1 MNHEY and CDR2 SMNVEV (reference sequence). The CDR3 bases are TGTGCCAGCAGTTTAGTGGCAGGAGGGGGGAACACTGAAGCTTTCTTT. The encoded protein is CASSLVAGGGNTEAFF.

This clonotype was observed many times. The junction differs from germline at one of its ends, possibly a read error. CDR3 coding DNA: TGCAGCGGTGAAGGGGGCACGGGGAATGAGCAGTTCTTC. Translating it yields CSGEGGTGNEQFF. The chain uses TRBV29-1 and TRBJ2-1, with TRBD1 matching over 7 bases. CDR3 length: 13 residues. Germline assignment: CDR1 SQVTM and CDR2 ANQGSEA.

This clonotype was seen a few times. The chain has TRBV4-2 and TRBJ2-4; D is possibly TRBD1 (6 bases). The V end lost 4 bases, the J end lost 2 bases, and 12 bases lay between the germline ends. Germline V lookup: CDR1 LGHNA, CDR2 YNFKEQ. The CDR3 extends over 15 amino acids. The CDR3 DNA reads as TGTGCCAGCAGCCTTAACAGGGATACCAAAAACATTCAGTACTTC. It encodes CASSLNRDTKNIQYF.

This clonotype was detected ten times or more. The chain links TRBV2 to TRBJ2-3, with 8 bases identical to TRBD1. The CDR3 length is 14 residues. Germline CDR1 reads SNHLY; CDR2 reads FYNNEI. V trimming: 8 bases; J trimming: 5 bases; junction bases outside the gene matches: 9. Here the CDR3 reads CASLDRQGRDTQYF. The CDR3 region has the DNA TGTGCCAGCTTAGACCGACAGGGGAGAGATACGCAGTATTTT.

This clonotype was recorded at least ten times. The chain is built from TRBV9 and TRBJ2-7; 11 bases are a match to TRBD1. The CDR3 runs 15 residues. V was pared by 4 bases and J by 3 bases, with 6 bases of the junction left unmatched. Germline CDR1 and CDR2: SGDLS and YYNGEE. The CDR3 loop is CASSLKGTGGYEQYF. The CDR3 coding sequence is TGTGCCAGCAGCCTTAAAGGGACAGGGGGCTACGAGCAGTACTTC.

This clonotype occurred many times. This rearrangement joins TRBV5-4 to TRBJ2-1; a weak D match, TRBD2 (5 bases). Trimming removed 4 bases at V and 3 bases at J, with 11 bases between. Looked up from germline, CDR1 is SGHNT and CDR2 is YYREEE (reference sequence). The CDR3 spans 14 residues. The CDR3 coding sequence is TGTGCCAGCAGCCTCCAAGGGAGCTACAATGAGCAGTTCTTC. It yields the protein CASSLQGSYNEQFF.

In its sample, this clonotype was seen many times. The V and J genes are TRBV7-6 and TRBJ1-1; D call uncertain. V dropped 4 bases and J dropped 7 bases, with 10 bases sitting between them. This CDR3 is built from 12 residues. CDR1 and CDR2 from the germline V gene are SGHVS and FNYEAQ. The CDR3 region has the DNA TGTGCCAGCAGCTCGGAGGACGATGAAGCTTTCTTT. This codes for CASSSEDDEAFF.

The rearrangement links TRBV2 to TRBJ2-2; a weak D match, TRBD1 (5 bases). This CDR3 comprises 13 residues. Per the germline V gene, CDR1 is SNHLY and CDR2 is FYNNEI. The V end was cut by 6 bases, the J end by 6 bases, with 11 bases between. The CDR3 coding sequence is TGTGCCAGCAGACAAGACAGCCCCGGGGAGCTGTTTTTT. This translates into CASRQDSPGELFF.

This clonotype appeared a few times. The chain carries TRBV14 and TRBJ1-1, with D maybe TRBD1 (5 bases). The CDR3 totals 16 residues. V shed 1 base and J shed 0 bases, with 12 bases lying between them. CDR1 and CDR2 (germline): SGHDN, FVKESK. The CDR3 reads CASSQARQLMNTEAFF. The DNA for the CDR3 is TGTGCCAGCAGCCAAGCGAGACAGCTCATGAACACTGAAGCTTTCTTT. Full variable domain (missing parts from reference TRBV14 and TRBJ1-1): EAGVTQFPSHSVIEKGQTVTLRCDPISGHDNLYWYRRVMGKEIKFLLHFVKESKQDESGMPNNRFLAERTGGTYSTLKVQPAELEDSGVYFCASSQARQLMNTEAFFGQGTRLTVV.

At least ten counts were recorded for this clonotype. The rearrangement uses TRBV29-1 and TRBJ1-2; D is ambiguous. CDR3 length: 14 residues. The germline gives CDR1 SQVTM, CDR2 ANQGSEA. Trimming stripped 0 bases from V and 8 bases from J, with 16 bases between. The CDR3 sequence is CSVEDQEEIKGYTF. DNA for the CDR3: TGCAGCGTTGAAGATCAGGAGGAAATAAAAGGCTACACCTTC. The full variable domain, rest sourced from reference TRBV29-1 and TRBJ1-2, is SAVISQKPSRDICQRGTSLTIQCQVDSQVTMMFWYRQQPGQSLTLIATANQGSEATYESGFVIDKFPISRPNLTFSTLTVSNMSPEDSSIYLCSVEDQEEIKGYTFGSGTRLTVV.

This clonotype appeared many times. The CDR3 DNA sequence: TGTGCTAGTGGGGGACAGGGGGCAGGAGATACGCAGTATTTT. Its protein product is CASGGQGAGDTQYF. The chain joins TRBV12-5 to TRBJ2-3, with 12 bases aligning to TRBD1. V trimming: 6 bases; J trimming: 5 bases; junction bases outside the gene matches: 3. The CDR3 extends over 14 amino acids. Germline CDR1 and CDR2: LGHNT and FRNRAP.

The V gene is TRBV4-3, the J gene TRBJ1-1; the D gene is possibly TRBD1 (5 bases). V was pared by 3 bases and J by 5 bases, with 16 bases between. The CDR3 has 15 amino acids. CDR1 is LGHNA and CDR2 is YSLEER in the germline V gene. CDR3 amino acids: CASSQNAPAGTEAFF. The DNA for the CDR3 is TGCGCCAGCAGCCAGAACGCGCCGGCAGGGACTGAAGCTTTCTTT.

This clonotype was detected ten times or more. V gene TRBV20-1 combines with J gene TRBJ2-5, with 8 nucleotides matching TRBD2. The CDR3 has 16 residues. V lost 3 bases to trimming and J lost 2 bases; unmatched junction nucleotides: 11. Looked up from germline, CDR1 is DFQATT and CDR2 is SNEGSKA (reference sequence). CDR3 sequence reads: CSASYRAGGAQETQYF. CDR3 nucleotides: TGCAGTGCTAGTTACAGGGCCGGGGGGGCACAAGAGACCCAGTACTTC.

The chain links TRBV6-5 to TRBJ1-1; 7 positions match TRBD1. Per germline, CDR1 MNHEY and CDR2 SVGAGI. CDR3 length: 14 amino acids. V lost 5 bases to trimming and J lost 11 bases; unmatched junction nucleotides: 14. The DNA of the CDR3 is TGTGCCAGCAGTCAAGACAGGGAAACGCTTTGGGCTTTCTTT. Amino acid sequence: CASSQDRETLWAFF.